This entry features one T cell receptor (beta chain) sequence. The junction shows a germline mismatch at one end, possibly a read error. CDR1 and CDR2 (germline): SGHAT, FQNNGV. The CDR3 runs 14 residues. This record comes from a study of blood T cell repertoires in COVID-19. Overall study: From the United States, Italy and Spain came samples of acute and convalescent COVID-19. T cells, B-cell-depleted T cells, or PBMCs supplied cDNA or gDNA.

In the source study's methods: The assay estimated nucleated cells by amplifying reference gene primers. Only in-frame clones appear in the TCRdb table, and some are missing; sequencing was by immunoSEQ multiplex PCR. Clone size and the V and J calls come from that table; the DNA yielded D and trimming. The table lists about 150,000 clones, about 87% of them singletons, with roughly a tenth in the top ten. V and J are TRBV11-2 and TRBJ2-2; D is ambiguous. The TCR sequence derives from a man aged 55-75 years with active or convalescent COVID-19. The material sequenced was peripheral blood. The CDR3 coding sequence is TGTGCCAGCAGCCTAGACGGGAACACCGGGGAGCTGTTTTTT. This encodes CASSLDGNTGELFF.